This T cell receptor beta chain was retrieved from a study of shared clonotypes between healthy human individuals. Notes on this clone: Its target is unknown.

The germline CDR1 and CDR2 sequences are SGHNT and YYREEE (reference sequence). This CDR3 has 17 amino acids. Germline trimming cut 4 bases from V and 1 base from J; bases unmatched to any gene: 9. Naive CD8 cells lacked CD45RO and underwent positive selection for CCR7, leaving out terminally differentiated effector memory CD45RA+ cells. Study-wide results and caveats: Tissue TCR repertoires likely differ from these blood-only repertoires. Naive CD4 clonotypes were shared across a handful of donors at 4.5% to 6%. An expected dependence of interdonor clonotype sharing on sequencing depth was noted.

In the original processing: There were no quality scores in the junction-only immunoSEQ sequences, so filtering differed. Clones were read by immunoSEQ multiplex PCR, and TCRdb kept only the in-frame ones, dropping some. For V, J and clone size, that table is used; D and trimming come from the DNA. The table records around 610,000 clones, around 96% of them present only once. The chain is built from TRBV5-4 and TRBJ2-3; the match to TRBD2 covers 10 bases. The clonotype was recovered from a woman in her 30s in good health. The sequenced material came from naive CD8+ T cells sorted from blood. Here the CDR3 reads CASSPFSGTSGTDTQYF. The CDR3 DNA is TGTGCCAGCAGCCCTTTCTCCGGGACTAGCGGCACAGATACGCAGTATTTT.